Listed below are T cell receptor beta chains from one sample, sequenced in a study of neurological immune-mediated disorders. Via MiXCR, TCRdb re-called the 5' RACE reads, giving one row per CDR3 protein. The sample holds about 70,000 distinct CDR3 sequences, 2.5% to 4% seen once. Sequenced sample: PBMCs. Receptors were obtained from a woman between 45 and 60 years old with multiple sclerosis. CDR3s include the opening cysteine and the closing phenylalanine or tryptophan. A D gene is named only where the DNA matches it firmly. Some rows mark clone size as missing; the rest say once, few, many or name a class of expanded clone.

.	many	TRBV5-1	TRBJ1-1	CASNGEGNTEAFF	TGCGCCAGCAACGGGGAGGGGAACACTGAAGCTTTCTTT
.	many	TRBV18	TRBJ1-1	CASSPRSGRDKMNTEAFF	TGTGCCAGCTCACCAAGATCAGGTAGAGACAAGATGAACACTGAAGCTTTCTTT
.	many	TRBV27	TRBJ2-5	CASSPERTYQETQYF	TGTGCCAGCAGCCCTGAGCGGACATACCAAGAGACCCAGTACTTC
.	many	TRBV7-2	TRBJ2-5	CASSSTGEAETQYF	TGTGCCAGCAGCTCCACAGGGGAGGCAGAGACCCAGTACTTC
.	many	TRBV7-6	TRBJ1-5	CASSQDLGQPQHF	TGTGCCAGCAGTCAGGACTTGGGTCAGCCCCAGCATTTT
.	many	TRBV27	TRBJ1-1	CASSLHRVNTEAFF	TGTGCCAGCAGTTTGCACAGGGTGAACACTGAAGCTTTCTTT
.	many	TRBV9	TRBJ1-1	CASSKKTGMNTEAFF	TGTGCCAGCAGCAAAAAGACAGGTATGAACACTGAAGCTTTCTTT
.	.	TRBV6-1	TRBJ2-3	CASNTSPTDTQYF	TGTGCCAGCAACACCTCTCCCACAGATACGCAGTATTTT
.	many	TRBV29-1	TRBJ2-1	CSGGYNEQFF	TGCAGCGGCGGTTACAATGAGCAGTTCTTC
TRBD2	many	TRBV9	TRBJ2-7	CASSVGPPVAGGVHEQYF	TGTGCCAGCAGCGTAGGTCCCCCGGTAGCGGGAGGTGTCCACGAGCAGTACTTC